The 25 T cell receptor beta chains reported below all come from one sample, sequenced in a study of T cells in lung cancer brain metastases. Profiling relied on immunoSEQ multiplex PCR, and the TCRdb table lists in-frame clones only, not all of them. The sample lists several thousand clones; roughly 84% were seen once. Material for sequencing was tumor tissue from the primary lung tumor. The receptors shown here come from a woman between 45 and 60 years old with non-small cell lung cancer.

The chain employs TRBV10-3 and TRBJ1-1; D not resolved. Trimming took off 10 bases at V and 6 bases at J, with 15 bases between the two ends. This CDR3 contains 12 residues. Germline CDR1 and CDR2: ENHRY and SYGVKD. The CDR3 loop reads CATSTATAEAFF. CDR3 coding DNA: TGTGCCACAAGCACGGCTACCGCTGAAGCTTTCTTT.

The chain uses TRBV11-2 and TRBJ2-3; D is unresolved. Germline CDR1 is SGHAT and CDR2 is FQNNGV. The CDR3 spans 11 residues. V was shortened by 1 base and J by 6 bases, with 2 bases between the two germline ends. In DNA, the CDR3 is TGTGCCAGCAGCTTAGTTGATACGCAGTATTTT. Encoded protein: CASSLVDTQYF.

The chain joins TRBV27 to TRBJ2-7; D gene uncertain. The V gene lost 4 bases and the J gene lost 2 bases, with 12 bases spanning the gap. Germline-derived CDR1 and CDR2 are MNHEY and SMNVEV (reference sequence). CDR3 size: 14 residues. In DNA form, the CDR3 reads TGTGCCAGCAGTTCCCAGGACGGAACCTACGAGCAGTACTTC. Translation gives CASSSQDGTYEQYF.

The V call is TRBV29-1, the J call TRBJ1-2; 8 positions agree with TRBD1. Germline V gene sequence: CDR1 SQVTM, CDR2 ANQGSEA. Trimming cost V 5 bases and J 2 bases; bases outside gene matches: 7. The CDR3 is 14 residues long. The CDR3, as DNA: TGCAGCGTTCCCGGGACAGGAGGAAACTATGGCTACACCTTC. Its translation is CSVPGTGGNYGYTF.

V is TRBV4-3 and J is TRBJ2-6; D call uncertain. This CDR3 has 16 residues. The V end was cut by 0 bases, the J end by 2 bases, with 8 bases between. Germline V gene data show CDR1 as LGHNA and CDR2 as YSLEER. The chain's CDR3 is CASSQDGGTGANVLTF. The CDR3 nucleotides are TGCGCCAGCAGCCAAGATGGCGGAACTGGGGCCAACGTCCTGACTTTC.

V gene TRBV28 combines with J gene TRBJ1-4; D unclear. Trimming shortened V by 2 bases and J by 1 base, and 11 bases separated the two germline ends. The CDR3 extends over 16 amino acids. CDR1 is MDHEN and CDR2 is SYDVKM in the germline V gene. CDR3 nucleotides: TGTGCCAGCAGTTTACCGCGGGGAGGAACTAATGAAAAACTGTTTTTT. Protein product: CASSLPRGGTNEKLFF.

Written as DNA, the CDR3 is TGTGCCAGCAGCCCTAACAGGGGAACTGGAAACACCATATATTTT. Translation: CASSPNRGTGNTIYF. The rearrangement uses TRBV7-9 and TRBJ1-3; 7 bases match TRBD1. This CDR3 has 15 amino acids. After removal of 5 bases from V and 2 bases from J, the junction contained 6 bases not matched to a gene. CDR1 SEHNR and CDR2 FQNEAQ come from the germline V gene (reference sequence).

V and J are TRBV14 and TRBJ2-7, with 12 bases identical to TRBD2. The CDR3 length is 14 residues. Germline V gene data show CDR1 as SGHDN and CDR2 as FVKESK. Trimming cost V 1 base and J 5 bases; bases outside gene matches: 0. The CDR3 DNA sequence: TGTGCCAGCAGCCAAGGACTAGCGGGAGACGAGCAGTACTTC. This codes for CASSQGLAGDEQYF.

The genes are TRBV9 and TRBJ2-5, with 9 bases lining up with TRBD2. The germline V gene has CDR1 SGDLS and CDR2 YYNGEE. The trim removed 3 bases at V and 1 base at J, leaving 4 bases unmatched. The CDR3 length is 15 residues. The CDR3 DNA follows: TGTGCCAGCAGCGCGCTAGCGGGGCCCCAAGAGACCCAGTACTTC. Its translation is CASSALAGPQETQYF.

The V and J genes are TRBV30 and TRBJ1-5, with unresolved D. The CDR3 totals 14 residues. The germline V gene has CDR1 GTSNPN and CDR2 SVGIG (reference sequence). V dropped 3 bases and J dropped 2 bases, with 11 bases sitting between them. CDR3 DNA: TGTGCCTGGAGCGCGGAGTTAGGCAATCAGCCCCAGCATTTT. It is translated as CAWSAELGNQPQHF.

This clone was counted once. The chain is built from TRBV7-2 and TRBJ2-7, with TRBD2 identical over 11 bases. The CDR3 sequence is 15 residues long. V trimming: 4 bases; J trimming: 7 bases; junction bases outside the gene matches: 9. From germline, CDR1 is SGHTA and CDR2 FQGNSA. Here the CDR3 DNA reads TGTGCCAGCAGCTCAAAACTAGCGGGAGTGGGGGAGCAGTACTTC. It encodes CASSSKLAGVGEQYF.

The rearrangement joins TRBV10-3 to TRBJ1-1, with TRBD1 as a possible D gene (6 bases). The CDR3 extends over 15 amino acids. With 3 bases removed from V and 6 bases from J, the gap between germline ends came to 17 bases. Germline V lookup: CDR1 ENHRY, CDR2 SYGVKD. The chain's CDR3 is CAISDPTGYRAEAFF. The CDR3 region has the DNA TGTGCCATCAGTGATCCGACAGGATACCGGGCTGAAGCTTTCTTT.

V usage is TRBV11-2 and J usage is TRBJ1-1, with no clear D. Germline V CDR1 and CDR2: SGHAT, FQNNGV. Trimming took off 0 bases at V and 8 bases at J, with 10 bases between the two ends. The CDR3 has 13 amino acids. Here the CDR3 reads CASSLEIAGEAFF. The DNA of the CDR3 is TGTGCCAGCAGCTTAGAAATAGCGGGGGAAGCTTTCTTT.

V is TRBV27 and J is TRBJ1-2; D is unresolved. Trimming removed 6 bases from V and 7 bases from J, with 27 bases in between. Germline V lookup: CDR1 MNHEY, CDR2 SMNVEV (reference sequence). This CDR3 comprises 17 residues. As DNA, the CDR3 is TGTGCCAGCAGGCCCCTATTGTCCCCGACACCAGTAGCTGGCTACACCTTC. Translated: CASRPLLSPTPVAGYTF.

The chain carries TRBV6-5 and TRBJ2-5; D call uncertain. Germline V gene lookup returns CDR1 MNHEY and CDR2 SVGAGI. Trimming pared 5 bases from V and 4 bases from J, leaving 11 bases between. This CDR3 contains 13 residues. The chain's CDR3 is CASSVGLLETQYF. DNA of the CDR3: TGTGCCAGCAGTGTGGGCCTATTAGAGACCCAGTACTTC.

This chain joins TRBV6-5 and TRBJ1-5; TRBD1 might be the D (5 bases). In germline, CDR1 is MNHEY, CDR2 SVGAGI. Deletions cut 10 bases from V and 2 bases from J, with 12 bases between. The CDR3 extends over 13 amino acids. The DNA of the CDR3 is TGTGCCACCCGGGACCGAGGCAATCAGCCCCAGCATTTT. Protein sequence: CATRDRGNQPQHF.

This rearrangement joins TRBV19 to TRBJ2-4, with 9 bases lining up with TRBD1. V shed 6 bases and J 6 bases; nucleotides not matched to a gene: 3. This CDR3 region has 13 residues. The V gene's germline CDR1 is LNHDA and CDR2 SQIVND (reference sequence). The CDR3 here is CASSQGQGNIQYF. The DNA for the CDR3 is TGTGCCAGTAGCCAGGGACAGGGAAACATTCAGTACTTC.

The chain couples TRBV10-2 to TRBJ2-2; no firm D call. Trimming took 8 bases from V and 2 from J, leaving 6 bases between them. Germline lookup yields CDR1 WSHSY and CDR2 SAAADI. CDR3 length: 12 amino acids. The CDR3 loop is CASAENTGELFF. Here the CDR3 DNA reads TGCGCCAGCGCGGAAAACACCGGGGAGCTGTTTTTT.

The CDR3 nucleotides are TGCAGCGTTGGGCAGGGGGCGGGGGGTATCTATGAGCAGTTCTTC. Its protein product is CSVGQGAGGIYEQFF. The chain couples TRBV29-1 to TRBJ2-1, with D perhaps TRBD1 or TRBD2 (8 bases each). Germline V CDR1 and CDR2: SQVTM, ANQGSEA. CDR3 length: 15 residues. Trimming cost V 4 bases and J 8 bases, with 21 bases left between them.

The V call is TRBV7-2, the J call TRBJ1-1; 9 bases are shared with TRBD1. J gave up 9 bases and V 5 bases, and 7 bases lay outside the gene matches. The CDR3 covers 13 residues. Per the germline V gene, CDR1 is SGHTA and CDR2 is FQGNSA. In nucleotides, the CDR3 is TGTGCCAGCAGCCTCGCGGGGACAGGGAAAGCTTTCTTT. Encoded protein: CASSLAGTGKAFF.

The J gene is TRBJ2-7, the V gene TRBV28; 7 nucleotides match TRBD1. This CDR3 has 13 residues. The germline CDR1 and CDR2 sequences are MDHEN and SYDVKM. J gave up 5 bases and V 7 bases, and 8 bases lay outside the gene matches. The chain's CDR3 is CASTPGGQNEQYF. The CDR3 DNA reads TGTGCCAGCACCCCTGGGGGACAGAACGAGCAGTACTTC.

The chain uses TRBV18 and TRBJ2-7; D possibly uses TRBD1 or TRBD2 (6 bases each). Germline CDR1 KGHSH, CDR2 LQKENI. The CDR3 consists of 14 residues. V gave up 6 bases and J gave up 2 bases, with 14 bases separating them. The CDR3 region is CASSQGLATYEQYF. The CDR3 nucleotides read TGTGCCAGCTCCCAGGGGCTAGCGACCTACGAGCAGTACTTC.

In DNA form, the CDR3 reads TGTGCCAGCATTGGGTCTGCGTACGAGCAGTACTTC. This gives the protein CASIGSAYEQYF. The rearrangement joins TRBV2 to TRBJ2-7, with no clear D. The CDR3 has 12 residues. Germline values: CDR1 SNHLY, CDR2 FYNNEI. With 7 bases removed from V and 4 bases from J, the gap between germline ends came to 11 bases.

The gene calls are TRBV28 and TRBJ1-2, with D unclear. Germline lookup yields CDR1 MDHEN and CDR2 SYDVKM. CDR3 length: 13 residues. The V gene lost 4 bases and the J gene lost 8 bases, with 14 bases spanning the gap. CDR3 in amino acids: CASSSGPYHGYTF. The CDR3 bases are TGTGCCAGCAGTTCCGGGCCTTACCACGGCTACACCTTC.

In its sample, this clone was seen once. The rearrangement links TRBV18 to TRBJ2-4, with a possible D match to TRBD1 (6 bases). Germline CDR1 KGHSH, CDR2 LQKENI. The CDR3 runs 21 residues. Trimming pared 2 bases from V and 1 base from J, leaving 27 bases between. CDR3 nucleotides: TGTGCCAGCTCACCATCCGATCCCGGGACATCGGAGATCCTGGCCAAAAACATTCAGTACTTC. This codes for CASSPSDPGTSEILAKNIQYF.